The next 21 T cell receptor beta chains were all read from a single sample in a study of blood T cell repertoires in COVID-19 (TCRdb year 2020). Libraries came from the immunoSEQ multiplex PCR assay. TCRdb limited this immuneACCESS table to in-frame rearrangements with V and J called. A share of clones is missing; checked studies link under half to unresolved V genes, and the rest is unexplained. The sample yields 25,000 to 35,000 clones; around 85% were counted once. Of the sample, roughly 24% falls within the top ten clones. Material: peripheral blood. The receptors shown here come from a human donor with active COVID-19. The donor label of this sample is uncertain.

The chain has TRBV4-2 and TRBJ1-3; 7 bases are a match to TRBD1. Germline V gene lookup returns CDR1 LGHNA and CDR2 YNFKEQ. V shed 0 bases and J 0 bases; nucleotides not matched to a gene: 5. CDR3 length equals 17 residues. The CDR3 DNA reads as TGTGCCAGCAGCCAAGATCTAGCAGGGGGCTCTGGAAACACCATATATTTT. This codes for CASSQDLAGGSGNTIYF.

V is TRBV7-9 and J is TRBJ1-2; 8 nucleotides align to TRBD1. V shed 3 bases and J 6 bases; nucleotides not matched to a gene: 6. CDR3 length: 14 residues. Germline V lookup: CDR1 SEHNR, CDR2 FQNEAQ (reference sequence). CDR3 nucleotides: TGTGCCAGCAGCTTGCGACAGGGGTCAGATGGCTACACCTTC. Translating it yields CASSLRQGSDGYTF.

The chain employs TRBV10-3 and TRBJ2-1; 16 bases are a match to TRBD2. Germline CDR1 ENHRY, CDR2 SYGVKD. J lost 7 bases, V lost 10 bases, and 10 bases had no gene match. The CDR3 is 16 amino acids. The CDR3 reads CANSPGLAGGRNEQFF. CDR3 sequence (DNA): TGTGCCAACAGCCCGGGACTAGCGGGGGGGCGGAATGAGCAGTTCTTC.

The chain's CDR3 is CASSLGGRYNEQFF. In DNA form, the CDR3 reads TGTGCCAGCAGCTTAGGTGGCCGATACAATGAGCAGTTCTTC. The chain joins TRBV7-2 to TRBJ2-1; D not resolved. V was cut by 1 base and J by 4 bases, with 8 bases left in between. This CDR3 contains 14 residues. The germline gives CDR1 SGHTA, CDR2 FQGNSA.

The V call is TRBV27, the J call TRBJ2-7; weak D call: TRBD2 (6 bases). Deletions cut 5 bases from V and 9 bases from J, with 17 bases between. The CDR3 covers 13 residues. The germline gives CDR1 MNHEY, CDR2 SMNVEV (reference sequence). The DNA of the CDR3 is TGTGCCAGCAGTCCCCGGGAGCAAGGGAGGCAGTACTTC. This gives the protein CASSPREQGRQYF.

CDR3 DNA sequence: TGTGCCAGCGTGGGACAGTCGGGGACTGAAGCTTTCTTT. This gives the protein CASVGQSGTEAFF. This chain connects TRBV25-1 to TRBJ1-1; 7 positions match TRBD1. The CDR3 is made up of 13 amino acids. V shed 8 bases and J 5 bases; nucleotides not matched to a gene: 8. CDR1 MGHDK and CDR2 SYGVNS come from the germline V gene.

The chain carries TRBV5-4 and TRBJ2-3, with TRBD2 matching over 8 bases. The CDR3 consists of 16 residues. The germline V gene encodes CDR1 SGHNT and CDR2 YYREEE (reference sequence). The ends lost 3 bases at V and 2 bases at J; junction bases unmatched: 8. Here the CDR3 DNA reads TGTGCCAGCAGCTGGGGTATAGCGGGACCCACAGATACGCAGTATTTT. Protein: CASSWGIAGPTDTQYF.

The V and J genes are TRBV3-1 (or the pseudogene TRBV3-2) and TRBJ1-2; maybe TRBD1 (6 bases). The germline V gene encodes CDR1 LGHDT and CDR2 YNNKEL (reference sequence). With 3 bases removed from V and 7 bases from J, the gap between germline ends came to 21 bases. The CDR3 covers 16 residues. DNA for the CDR3: TGTGCCAGCAGCCATGGGATGGACAGCGCAGTGACTGGCTACACCTTC. Translation gives CASSHGMDSAVTGYTF.

This chain connects TRBV6-5 to TRBJ2-7, with a weak D call TRBD1 (6 bases). Germline V gives CDR1 MNHEY, CDR2 SVGAGI. The CDR3 totals 13 residues. V was shortened by 7 bases and J by 2 bases, with 12 bases between the two germline ends. The CDR3 region is CASKGHLTYEQYF. CDR3 bases: TGTGCCAGCAAGGGACACCTAACCTACGAGCAGTACTTC.

The chain uses TRBV5-5 and TRBJ2-1; D call uncertain. The V gene lost 0 bases and the J gene lost 8 bases, with 15 bases spanning the gap. This CDR3 region has 15 residues. CDR1 is SGHKS, CDR2 YYEKEE, per germline (reference sequence). DNA of the CDR3: TGTGCCAGCAGCTTGGCTGGCAGTGTCGTGGATGAGCAGTTCTTC. Translated, it gives CASSLAGSVVDEQFF.

The chain recombines TRBV7-8 with TRBJ2-3; possible D gene TRBD2, 6 bases. The germline V gene has CDR1 SGHVS and CDR2 FQNEAQ. This CDR3 is 19 amino acids long. V was pared by 5 bases and J by 1 base, with 25 bases between. As DNA, the CDR3 is TGTGCCAGCAGCCAAAATAGTGGCTTTAGCGGCTACCGCACAGATACGCAGTATTTT. Translating gives CASSQNSGFSGYRTDTQYF.

This sequence joins TRBV27 and TRBJ2-1, with 9 bases identical to TRBD2. The CDR3 is made up of 18 amino acids. Losses at the gene ends were 1 base for V and 0 bases for J; bases not matched to a gene: 7. Germline CDR1 and CDR2: MNHEY and SMNVEV (reference sequence). The CDR3 DNA reads as TGTGCCAGCAGTTTATTCTCTAGCGGGGTAAGCTCCTACAATGAGCAGTTCTTC. This sequence encodes CASSLFSSGVSSYNEQFF.

The chain's CDR3 is CASSSRTAGNTIYF. The CDR3 bases are TGTGCCAGCAGCTCCCGGACAGCTGGAAACACCATATATTTT. V is TRBV5-4 and J is TRBJ1-3, with D tentatively TRBD1 (6 bases). V lost 3 bases and J 2 bases, leaving 9 bases between the germline ends. The CDR3 extends over 14 amino acids. Germline values: CDR1 SGHNT, CDR2 YYREEE (reference sequence).

This clone occurred once. J is TRBJ1-2 and V is TRBV5-4; 7 bases fit TRBD1. CDR1 is SGHNT, CDR2 YYREEE, per germline (reference sequence). J lost 4 bases, V lost 1 base, and 7 bases had no gene match. The CDR3 loop spans 15 amino acids. CDR3 region: CASSLQGVIGYGYTF. The DNA of the CDR3 is TGTGCCAGCAGCTTGCAGGGGGTTATTGGCTATGGCTACACCTTC.

The chain uses TRBV19 and TRBJ1-3; D might be TRBD1 (5 bases). CDR1 is LNHDA, CDR2 SQIVND, per germline (reference sequence). Trimming left V 5 bases short and J 4 bases short, with 9 bases between. The CDR3 runs to 13 residues. This CDR3 reads CASSRTSGNTIYF. In DNA form, the CDR3 reads TGTGCCAGTAGTCGGACATCCGGAAACACCATATATTTT.

The chain links TRBV15 to TRBJ2-7; TRBD1 agrees at 9 bases. Germline V gene data show CDR1 as LNHNV and CDR2 as YYDKDF (reference sequence). J was trimmed by 3 bases and V by 0 bases; bases with no gene match: 12. The CDR3 covers 18 residues. The CDR3 sequence: CATSRDVWLQGANYEQYF. In DNA, the CDR3 is TGTGCCACCAGCAGAGATGTTTGGCTACAGGGGGCCAACTACGAGCAGTACTTC. Filled out from reference TRBV15 and TRBJ2-7, the complete variable domain reads DAMVIQNPRYQVTQFGKPVTLSCSQTLNHNVMYWYQQKSSQAPKLLFHYYDKDFNNEADTPDNFQSRRPNTSFCFLDIRSPGLGDTAMYLCATSRDVWLQGANYEQYFGPGTRLTVT.

The chain is built from TRBV19 and TRBJ1-5, with D hard to call. CDR3 length: 13 residues. The germline CDR1 and CDR2 sequences are LNHDA and SQIVND (reference sequence). Trimming removed 1 base at V and 1 base at J, with 2 bases between. This CDR3 is CASSIASNQPQHF. In DNA, the CDR3 is TGTGCCAGTAGTATAGCGAGCAATCAGCCCCAGCATTTT.

This rearrangement joins TRBV28 to TRBJ2-7; the D gene is possibly TRBD1 (6 bases). V was pared by 2 bases and J by 2 bases, with 7 bases between. The CDR3 contains 13 residues. In germline, CDR1 is MDHEN, CDR2 SYDVKM. CDR3 sequence (DNA): TGTGCCAGCAGTTTAACAGGGCCCTACGAGCAGTACTTC. Its protein is CASSLTGPYEQYF.

A single count supports this clone. The rearrangement links TRBV18 to TRBJ2-3; 9 bases line up with TRBD1. V lost 5 bases and J lost 3; bases outside the gene matches: 12. CDR1 KGHSH and CDR2 LQKENI come from the germline V gene. The CDR3 extends over 17 amino acids. CDR3: CASSAKRTGERTDTQYF. DNA of the CDR3: TGTGCCAGCTCAGCCAAACGGACAGGGGAAAGGACAGATACGCAGTATTTT.

This sequence joins TRBV19 and TRBJ1-5, with 8 bases identical to TRBD1. Per the germline V gene, CDR1 is LNHDA and CDR2 is SQIVND (reference sequence). V was pared by 7 bases and J by 11 bases, with 7 bases of the junction left unmatched. The length of the CDR3 is 12 residues. CDR3 nucleotides: TGTGCCAGTAAAACAGGGGGGGTGGCCCAGCATTTT. Residues: CASKTGGVAQHF.

The rearrangement links TRBV19 to TRBJ2-1; 8 nucleotides align to TRBD2. Per germline, CDR1 LNHDA and CDR2 SQIVND (reference sequence). This CDR3 region has 15 residues. With 3 bases clipped from V and 2 bases from J, the junction kept 3 bases outside the gene matches. The CDR3 spells CASSIAGGAYNEQFF. The CDR3 nucleotides are TGTGCCAGTAGTATTGCGGGAGGCGCCTACAATGAGCAGTTCTTC.